The next 11 T cell receptor beta chains were all read from a single sample in a study of T cells in Graves' hyperthyroidism and ophthalmopathy. Template material for amplifying TCR beta CDR3 regions consisted of RNA transcripts. HTBI primers were employed in a first-round RT-PCR of the TCR CDR3. TCRdb reprocessed the multiplex PCR reads via MiXCR and lists one record per CDR3 protein. The sample lists 500,000 to 600,000 distinct CDR3 sequences; 35% to 55% were seen once. The sequencing sample was made of peripheral blood or thyroid tissue (not recorded which). These receptors all stem from an adult woman with Graves' disease, either hyperthyroidism or ophthalmopathy (not recorded which).

The rearrangement links TRBV5-4 to TRBJ1-2; D possibly corresponds to TRBD1 (6 bases). The CDR3 runs to 15 residues. Trimming cost V 4 bases and J 6 bases, with 19 bases left between them. Germline V CDR1 and CDR2: SGHNT, YYREEE (reference sequence). CDR3 residues: CASSQPIQGYDGYTF. Here the CDR3 DNA reads TGTGCCAGCAGCCAACCCATACAGGGATATGATGGCTACACCTTC. The whole variable domain, remainder taken from reference TRBV5-4 and TRBJ1-2, is ETGVTQSPTHLIKTRGQQVTLRCSSQSGHNTVSWYQQALGQGPQFIFQYYREEENGRGNFPPRFSGLQFPNYSSELNVNALELDDSALYLCASSQPIQGYDGYTFGSGTRLTVV.

The V and J genes are TRBV7-9 and TRBJ1-2; D remains unclear. Trimming shortened V by 3 bases and J by 8 bases, and 13 bases separated the two germline ends. CDR1 is SEHNR, CDR2 FQNEAQ, per germline (reference sequence). The CDR3 runs to 13 residues. The CDR3 loop reads CASSFQSQRGYTF. DNA of the CDR3: TGTGCCAGCAGCTTCCAATCACAACGGGGCTACACCTTC. The whole variable domain, remainder taken from reference TRBV7-9 and TRBJ1-2, is DTGVSQNPRHKITKRGQNVTFRCDPISEHNRLYWYRQTLGQGPEFLTYFQNEAQLEKSRLLSDRFSAERPKGSFSTLEIQRTEQGDSAMYLCASSFQSQRGYTFGSGTRLTVV.

The chain carries TRBV2 and TRBJ1-6; no clear D. V lost 2 bases to trimming and J lost 10 bases, with 9 bases between them. This CDR3 contains 13 residues. Germline V gene data show CDR1 as SNHLY and CDR2 as FYNNEI. CDR3 in DNA: TGTGCCAGCAGTGAATACAAGGTCTCACCCCTCCACTTT. Encoded protein: CASSEYKVSPLHF.

The chain joins TRBV10-3 to TRBJ2-5, with 7 nucleotides matching TRBD2. Germline trimming cut 10 bases from V and 9 bases from J; bases unmatched to any gene: 11. Germline V gene data show CDR1 as ENHRY and CDR2 as SYGVKD. The CDR3 has 12 amino acids. CDR3 sequence: CATGGGNQPQYF. For the CDR3, the DNA is TGTGCCACGGGGGGTGGCAATCAGCCCCAGTACTTC.

This chain uses TRBV20-1 with TRBJ1-5, with D perhaps TRBD1 (5 bases). The germline V and J ends were trimmed by 4 bases and 5 bases, with 18 bases remaining between them. The CDR3 is made up of 15 amino acids. Germline V lookup: CDR1 DFQATT, CDR2 SNEGSKA (reference sequence). CDR3 sequence: CSATKYRDLHQPQHF. The CDR3 nucleotides read TGCAGTGCTACCAAATACCGGGACTTACATCAGCCCCAGCATTTT.

This chain uses TRBV7-9 with TRBJ2-7; TRBD2 might be the D (5 bases). The CDR3 runs 15 residues. CDR1 SEHNR and CDR2 FQNEAQ come from the germline V gene (reference sequence). Deletions cut 10 bases from V and 0 bases from J, with 19 bases between. This CDR3 reads CAISDKRARSYEQYF. The CDR3 DNA reads TGTGCCATCAGTGATAAGAGGGCACGCTCCTACGAGCAGTACTTC. Full variable domain (missing parts from reference TRBV7-9 and TRBJ2-7): DTGVSQNPRHKITKRGQNVTFRCDPISEHNRLYWYRQTLGQGPEFLTYFQNEAQLEKSRLLSDRFSAERPKGSFSTLEIQRTEQGDSAMYLCAISDKRARSYEQYFGPGTRLTVT.

For the CDR3, the DNA is TGTGCCAGCACCAACTCGGGGACTAGCGGGAGGTTATACGAGCAGTACTTC. Amino acids: CASTNSGTSGRLYEQYF. This chain uses TRBV28 with TRBJ2-7; TRBD2 matches at 15 bases. CDR3 size: 17 residues. J was trimmed by 4 bases and V by 7 bases; bases with no gene match: 11. Germline V CDR1 and CDR2: MDHEN, SYDVKM.

In regard to this clonotype: No conserved phenylalanine or tryptophan is present at the end of the CDR3, so a read error is the likely explanation. The genes are TRBV7-8 and TRBJ1-1; D unresolved. Germline values: CDR1 SGHVS, CDR2 FQNEAQ. The CDR3 covers 14 residues. The CDR3 coding sequence is TGTGCCGGCAGCTTAGGAGGGATGAACACTGAAGCTTTCTCT. Translated: CAGSLGGMNTEAFS.

This clonotype was seen at least ten times. V gene TRBV20-1 combines with J gene TRBJ1-5; D is undetermined. Germline V gene sequence: CDR1 DFQATT, CDR2 SNEGSKA (reference sequence). Trimming pared 5 bases from V and 0 bases from J, leaving 8 bases between. The CDR3 spans 13 residues. CDR3 amino acids: CSADRNSNQPQHF. CDR3 nucleotides: TGCAGTGCTGACCGGAATAGCAATCAGCCCCAGCATTTT.

This clonotype was counted between two and nine times. J is TRBJ2-7 and V is TRBV9, with 7 positions matching TRBD2. Germline values: CDR1 SGDLS, CDR2 YYNGEE. Losses at the gene ends were 3 bases for V and 2 bases for J; bases not matched to a gene: 5. This CDR3 comprises 14 residues. The CDR3 coding sequence is TGTGCCAGCAGCGGATCCCGGGAGGCCTACGAGCAGTACTTC. It specifies CASSGSREAYEQYF.

At least ten counts were recorded for this clonotype. The chain employs TRBV7-9 and TRBJ2-5; D not resolved. The CDR3 runs to 15 residues. The V end was cut by 5 bases, the J end by 1 base, with 14 bases between. Germline V gene sequence: CDR1 SEHNR, CDR2 FQNEAQ (reference sequence). The CDR3 nucleotides read TGTGCCAGCAGCCCCCTCCCAAGGTTCCAAGAGACCCAGTACTTC. Translated, it gives CASSPLPRFQETQYF. The complete variable domain, with remaining parts taken from reference TRBV7-9 and TRBJ2-5, reads DTGVSQNPRHKITKRGQNVTFRCDPISEHNRLYWYRQTLGQGPEFLTYFQNEAQLEKSRLLSDRFSAERPKGSFSTLEIQRTEQGDSAMYLCASSPLPRFQETQYFGPGTRLLVL.